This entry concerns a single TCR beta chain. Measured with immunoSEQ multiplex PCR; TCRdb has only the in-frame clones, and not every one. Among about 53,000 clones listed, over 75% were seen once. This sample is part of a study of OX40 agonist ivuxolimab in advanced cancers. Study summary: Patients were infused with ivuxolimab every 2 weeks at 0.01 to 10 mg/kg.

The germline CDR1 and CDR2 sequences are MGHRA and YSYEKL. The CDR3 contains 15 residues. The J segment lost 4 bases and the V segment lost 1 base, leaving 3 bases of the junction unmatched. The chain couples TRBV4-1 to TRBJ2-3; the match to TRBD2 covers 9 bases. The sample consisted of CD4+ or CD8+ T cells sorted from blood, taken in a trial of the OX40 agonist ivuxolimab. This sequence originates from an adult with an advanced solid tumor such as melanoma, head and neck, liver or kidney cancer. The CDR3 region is CASSQGRGGPDTQYF. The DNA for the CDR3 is TGCGCCAGCAGCCAAGGGCGGGGGGGCCCAGATACGCAGTATTTT.